These T cell receptor beta chains were read from a single sample in a study of cytotoxic CD8 clonotypes in ibrutinib-treated CLL. The repertoire was sequenced with immunoSEQ multiplex PCR; TCRdb's copy has only in-frame clones and lacks some. Of roughly 250,000 clones in the sample, roughly 74% are singletons; the top ten hold about 16%. Sequenced here: PBMCs, sampled after 24 months of ibrutinib treatment. The receptors shown here come from a human donor with chronic lymphocytic leukemia. The CDR3 runs from the conserved cysteine through the conserved F or W. A D gene is named only where the DNA matches it firmly. The size field is filled for only some rows; it gives once, few, many or a size class.

v_call: TRBV6-6; j_call: TRBJ1-1; d_call: .; clone_size: .; cdr3_aa: CASSSESGTEAFF; cdr3_nt: TGTGCCAGCAGTAGCGAGTCAGGAACTGAAGCTTTCTTT
v_call: TRBV6-5; j_call: TRBJ2-1; d_call: TRBD2; clone_size: few; cdr3_aa: CASSYGTSGNEQFF; cdr3_nt: TGTGCCAGCAGTTACGGGACTAGCGGAAATGAGCAGTTCTTC
v_call: TRBV28; j_call: TRBJ1-1; d_call: .; clone_size: .; cdr3_aa: CASKYSGGLAFF; cdr3_nt: TGTGCCAGCAAATACTCGGGTGGGCTAGCTTTCTTT
v_call: TRBV11-2; j_call: TRBJ2-3; d_call: .; clone_size: few; cdr3_aa: CASSFTTSSTDTQYF; cdr3_nt: TGTGCCAGCAGCTTCACCACTAGCAGCACAGATACGCAGTATTTT
v_call: TRBV19; j_call: TRBJ1-5; d_call: TRBD1; clone_size: .; cdr3_aa: CASSATGVQPQHF; cdr3_nt: TGTGCCAGTAGTGCCACAGGGGTACAGCCCCAGCATTTT
v_call: TRBV28; j_call: TRBJ2-2; d_call: .; clone_size: .; cdr3_aa: CASSGTSASTGELFF; cdr3_nt: TGTGCCAGTTCCGGGACTTCTGCCAGCACCGGGGAGCTGTTTTTT
v_call: TRBV10-1; j_call: TRBJ2-7; d_call: .; clone_size: .; cdr3_aa: CAHLKDKDNYEQYF; cdr3_nt: TGCGCCCACCTAAAGGACAAGGATAACTACGAGCAGTACTTC
v_call: TRBV27; j_call: TRBJ1-2; d_call: .; clone_size: .; cdr3_aa: CASRTWVDGYTF; cdr3_nt: TGTGCCAGCAGGACTTGGGTCGATGGCTACACCTTC
v_call: TRBV25-1; j_call: TRBJ2-7; d_call: .; clone_size: .; cdr3_aa: CASRGTLKHPVTEQYF; cdr3_nt: TGTGCCAGCCGAGGGACCCTGAAGCACCCCGTTACCGAGCAGTACTTC
v_call: TRBV9; j_call: TRBJ2-7; d_call: .; clone_size: .; cdr3_aa: CASSAWGTGPPYEQYF; cdr3_nt: TGTGCCAGCAGCGCCTGGGGTACAGGTCCTCCCTACGAGCAGTACTTC
v_call: TRBV7-3; j_call: TRBJ2-5; d_call: TRBD1; clone_size: .; cdr3_aa: CASSSSGGDETQYF; cdr3_nt: TGTGCCAGCAGCTCATCAGGGGGCGATGAGACCCAGTACTTC
v_call: TRBV6-1; j_call: TRBJ2-5; d_call: .; clone_size: .; cdr3_aa: CASSAPETQYF; cdr3_nt: TGTGCCAGCTCGGCCCCAGAGACCCAGTACTTC
v_call: TRBV11-3; j_call: TRBJ1-1; d_call: TRBD1; clone_size: .; cdr3_aa: CASSSLQGSEAFF; cdr3_nt: TGTGCCAGCAGCTCTTTACAGGGGTCTGAAGCTTTCTTT
v_call: TRBV4-2; j_call: TRBJ1-3; d_call: .; clone_size: .; cdr3_aa: CASSQNPRTAGNTIYF; cdr3_nt: TGTGCCAGCAGCCAAAATCCGAGGACCGCCGGAAACACCATATATTTT
v_call: TRBV5-8; j_call: TRBJ2-1; d_call: TRBD2; clone_size: .; cdr3_aa: CASSLVAGVNEQFF; cdr3_nt: TGTGCCAGCAGCTTAGTAGCGGGAGTAAATGAGCAGTTCTTC
v_call: TRBV9; j_call: TRBJ2-7; d_call: TRBD2; clone_size: once; cdr3_aa: CASSRRSGGFEQYF; cdr3_nt: TGTGCCAGCAGCCGTAGGAGCGGGGGTTTCGAGCAGTACTTC
v_call: TRBV28; j_call: TRBJ1-5; d_call: TRBD1; clone_size: .; cdr3_aa: CASSFSGRGNQPQHF; cdr3_nt: TGTGCCAGCAGTTTTTCCGGCAGGGGGAATCAGCCCCAGCATTTT
v_call: TRBV4-2; j_call: TRBJ2-3; d_call: .; clone_size: many; cdr3_aa: CASRNRDGRTDTQYF; cdr3_nt: TGTGCCAGCAGAAATCGGGACGGCCGCACAGATACGCAGTATTTT
v_call: TRBV4-2; j_call: TRBJ2-7; d_call: .; clone_size: few; cdr3_aa: CASSRLGSPSYEQYF; cdr3_nt: TGTGCCAGCAGCCGGCTTGGGAGTCCCTCCTACGAGCAGTACTTC
v_call: TRBV9; j_call: TRBJ2-7; d_call: TRBD2; clone_size: .; cdr3_aa: CASTAGLAGNYEQYF; cdr3_nt: TGTGCCAGCACCGCTGGACTAGCGGGAAACTACGAGCAGTACTTC
v_call: TRBV4-2; j_call: TRBJ2-7; d_call: TRBD2; clone_size: .; cdr3_aa: CASARTSGSNEQYF; cdr3_nt: TGTGCCAGCGCAAGGACTAGCGGGAGCAACGAGCAGTACTTC
v_call: TRBV6-1; j_call: TRBJ2-1; d_call: .; clone_size: .; cdr3_aa: CASSAWEHEQFF; cdr3_nt: TGTGCCAGCAGTGCCTGGGAGCATGAGCAGTTCTTC
v_call: TRBV7-2; j_call: TRBJ2-7; d_call: TRBD2; clone_size: few; cdr3_aa: CASSRPGLGKAEQYF; cdr3_nt: TGTGCCAGCAGCAGACCGGGACTAGGAAAGGCCGAGCAGTACTTC
v_call: TRBV2; j_call: TRBJ2-3; d_call: TRBD2; clone_size: once; cdr3_aa: CASSDISGRGTQYF; cdr3_nt: TGTGCCAGCAGTGATATTAGCGGGAGAGGTACGCAGTATTTT
v_call: TRBV30; j_call: TRBJ2-1; d_call: .; clone_size: .; cdr3_aa: CAWSARGASGQFF; cdr3_nt: TGTGCCTGGAGTGCAAGGGGGGCCTCCGGGCAGTTCTTC
v_call: TRBV19; j_call: TRBJ2-3; d_call: .; clone_size: .; cdr3_aa: CASSPGWAGYTDTQYF; cdr3_nt: TGTGCCAGTAGCCCTGGCTGGGCGGGGTACACAGATACGCAGTATTTT
v_call: TRBV29-1; j_call: TRBJ1-1; d_call: .; clone_size: .; cdr3_aa: CSVGVLMNTEAFF; cdr3_nt: TGCAGCGTTGGGGTACTGATGAACACTGAAGCTTTCTTT
v_call: TRBV27; j_call: TRBJ2-7; d_call: .; clone_size: .; cdr3_aa: CASSPSDGTEQYF; cdr3_nt: TGTGCCAGCAGTCCCTCCGACGGGACAGAGCAGTACTTC
v_call: TRBV5-1; j_call: TRBJ2-1; d_call: TRBD2; clone_size: .; cdr3_aa: CASSLAEGGRGYNEQFF; cdr3_nt: TGCGCCAGCAGCTTGGCCGAAGGCGGGAGGGGCTACAATGAGCAGTTCTTC
v_call: TRBV9; j_call: TRBJ2-2; d_call: .; clone_size: .; cdr3_aa: CASSVFPAVNTGELFF; cdr3_nt: TGTGCCAGCAGCGTTTTTCCAGCAGTGAACACCGGGGAGCTGTTTTTT
v_call: TRBV6-5; j_call: TRBJ1-2; d_call: .; clone_size: .; cdr3_aa: CASSYGPIWGYTF; cdr3_nt: TGTGCCAGCAGTTACGGACCAATATGGGGCTACACCTTC
v_call: TRBV28; j_call: TRBJ2-5; d_call: .; clone_size: .; cdr3_aa: CASTPPGRGTETQYF; cdr3_nt: TGTGCCAGCACCCCCCCGGGCAGGGGTACAGAGACCCAGTACTTC